These 27 T cell receptor beta chains share one sample of origin, sequenced in a study of CD8+ T cells in alopecia areata (dated by TCRdb to 2016 to 2019). The label giving this sample's time point can be read as: less than five weeks on oral tofacitinib. In the paper's terms, the treatment or condition label means: oral pan-JAK inhibitor, 5-10 mg twice daily. The method behind the library was the immunoSEQ multiplex PCR assay. For TCR sequencing, RNA was extracted from every sample and reverse transcribed into cDNA to serve as template. TCRdb stores this immuneACCESS table with in-frame sequences only. Part of the clones is absent; in the studies checked, under half of the shortfall reflects unresolved V genes, and no reason is known for the rest. Across this sample there are tens of thousands of clones, with roughly 30% seen only once. The top ten clones comprise 14% to 15% of the sample. Sequencing was performed on CD8+ T cells sorted from blood, taken at week 4, from a patient treated with tofacitinib. All receptors derive from a human donor with alopecia areata.

The CDR3 DNA follows: TGTGCCTGGATGTCTTTGGTAACCTCCTACGAGCAGTACTTC. Its protein product is CAWMSLVTSYEQYF. This chain connects TRBV30 to TRBJ2-7; D remains unclear. The V and J ends lost 4 bases and 0 bases respectively, with 13 bases between them. The CDR3 loop spans 14 amino acids. Germline-derived CDR1 and CDR2 are GTSNPN and SVGIG (reference sequence).

The chain combines TRBV18 with TRBJ1-3; the D gene is possibly TRBD1 (6 bases). With 3 bases removed from V and 2 bases from J, the gap between germline ends came to 26 bases. The CDR3 runs to 20 residues. Germline values: CDR1 KGHSH, CDR2 LQKENI. CDR3 residues: CASSPSTGWDPGVAGNTIYF. The CDR3 nucleotides are TGTGCCAGCTCACCGTCGACAGGTTGGGACCCCGGGGTCGCTGGAAACACCATATATTTT.

DNA of the CDR3: TGTGCCAGCAGCTTAGTAAGGGGTCCCTCCTCCTACGAGCAGTACTTC. The encoded protein is CASSLVRGPSSYEQYF. The chain employs TRBV7-2 and TRBJ2-7; possibly TRBD1 for D (5 bases). Per germline, CDR1 SGHTA and CDR2 FQGNSA. The CDR3 sequence is 16 residues long. The V end was cut by 1 base, the J end by 0 bases, with 13 bases between.

This clone was seen a few times. The chain recombines TRBV14 with TRBJ2-7; D is uncertain. Per the germline V gene, CDR1 is SGHDN and CDR2 is FVKESK. With 4 bases removed from V and 9 bases from J, the gap between germline ends came to 19 bases. The CDR3 has 14 amino acids. The CDR3 reads CASSRDWKRDRQYF. The CDR3 DNA sequence: TGTGCCAGCAGCCGAGACTGGAAGCGAGATCGGCAGTACTTC.

The V call is TRBV29-1, the J call TRBJ2-3, with D tentatively TRBD2 (5 bases). This CDR3 region has 14 residues. The V and J ends lost 3 bases and 3 bases respectively, with 13 bases between them. Germline V gene lookup returns CDR1 SQVTM and CDR2 ANQGSEA. The CDR3 region is CSVDPEPGTDTQYF. The DNA of the CDR3 is TGCAGCGTTGACCCGGAACCGGGAACAGATACGCAGTATTTT.

This chain links TRBV10-3 with TRBJ2-5; D is ambiguous. Germline V gene sequence: CDR1 ENHRY, CDR2 SYGVKD. CDR3 size: 12 residues. V was clipped by 6 bases and J by 5 bases, with 10 bases between them. The CDR3, as DNA: TGTGCCATCAGGGAAGGGCTGGAGACCCAGTACTTC. This codes for CAIREGLETQYF.

The V gene is TRBV25-1, the J gene TRBJ2-5, with 9 nucleotides matching TRBD1. This CDR3 spans 14 amino acids. Germline V gene sequence: CDR1 MGHDK, CDR2 SYGVNS. V lost 7 bases and J lost 6; bases outside the gene matches: 9. The CDR3 DNA is TGTGCCAGCACCGGGACAGGGAGTTTAAAGACCCAGTACTTC. Its protein is CASTGTGSLKTQYF.

This rearrangement joins TRBV29-1 to TRBJ2-2; perhaps TRBD2 as D (5 bases). This CDR3 contains 12 residues. Trimming removed 6 bases from V and 8 bases from J, with 13 bases in between. Germline assignment: CDR1 SQVTM and CDR2 ANQGSEA. The CDR3 coding sequence is TGCAGCGTCCACGGACTGAAAGGGGAGCTGTTTTTT. Translated, it gives CSVHGLKGELFF.

This clone was seen a few times. The chain is built from TRBV5-1 and TRBJ2-5; D perhaps matches TRBD1 (6 bases). The V end lost 0 bases, the J end lost 1 base, and 10 bases lay between the germline ends. CDR1 SGHRS and CDR2 YFSETQ come from the germline V gene. The CDR3 extends over 15 amino acids. In DNA form, the CDR3 reads TGCGCCAGCAGCTTGGACGGACAGCCCCAAGAGACCCAGTACTTC. This sequence encodes CASSLDGQPQETQYF. The whole variable domain, filled in from reference TRBV5-1 and TRBJ2-5, reads KAGVTQTPRYLIKTRGQQVTLSCSPISGHRSVSWYQQTPGQGLQFLFEYFSETQRNKGNFPGRFSGRQFSNSRSEMNVSTLELGDSALYLCASSLDGQPQETQYFGPGTRLLVL.

This chain links TRBV7-8 with TRBJ2-1; D remains ambiguous. The length of the CDR3 is 14 residues. V lost 0 bases to trimming and J lost 5 bases, with 8 bases between them. Germline CDR1 SGHVS, CDR2 FQNEAQ. This CDR3 is CASSLASGHNEQFF. The CDR3, as DNA: TGTGCCAGCAGCTTAGCCTCGGGTCACAATGAGCAGTTCTTC.

The chain joins TRBV27 to TRBJ2-7; unclear D gene. The CDR3 totals 11 residues. V shed 4 bases and J shed 4 bases, with 5 bases lying between them. The germline V gene encodes CDR1 MNHEY and CDR2 SMNVEV (reference sequence). The CDR3 DNA reads TGTGCCAGCAGTTCCCATTACGAGCAGTACTTC. Amino acid sequence: CASSSHYEQYF.

This clone was observed a few times. The V call is TRBV27, the J call TRBJ1-2; D gene uncertain. The V gene's germline CDR1 is MNHEY and CDR2 SMNVEV (reference sequence). This CDR3 is 15 amino acids long. Trimming pared 2 bases from V and 8 bases from J, leaving 18 bases between. The CDR3 DNA sequence: TGTGCCAGCAGTTTAAGGCCAGTCACGAAGGAGGGCTACACCTTC. Residues: CASSLRPVTKEGYTF.

The V and J genes are TRBV5-1 and TRBJ2-5; possibly TRBD2 for D (5 bases). CDR3 length: 13 amino acids. With 1 base removed from V and 7 bases from J, the gap between germline ends came to 11 bases. Germline CDR1 and CDR2: SGHRS and YFSETQ. CDR3 coding DNA: TGCGCCAGCAGCTTGTTGTTGGCGGGGACCCAGTACTTC. Its protein is CASSLLLAGTQYF.

V is TRBV6-6 and J is TRBJ2-1; D may be TRBD2 (5 bases). This CDR3 has 15 residues. With 3 bases removed from V and 4 bases from J, the gap between germline ends came to 13 bases. Germline CDR1 and CDR2: MNHNY and SVGAGI (reference sequence). The CDR3 DNA is TGTGCCAGCAGTTATCGGGATACGGGGTACAATGAGCAGTTCTTC. This gives the protein CASSYRDTGYNEQFF.

This clone was observed many times. The same CDR3 can be traced to other DNA sequences in this sample. V is TRBV6-6 and J is TRBJ2-2, with 7 bases that match TRBD2. CDR1 is MNHNY and CDR2 is SVGAGI in the germline V gene (reference sequence). V shed 0 bases and J 7 bases; nucleotides not matched to a gene: 2. This CDR3 is built from 14 residues. The CDR3 is CASSYSGGIGELFF. The CDR3 coding sequence is TGTGCCAGCAGTTACTCGGGAGGGATCGGGGAGCTGTTTTTT.

The chain couples TRBV15 to TRBJ2-2; TRBD1 aligns across 7 bases. The V gene end was trimmed by 4 bases and the J gene end by 5 bases; junction bases not matched to a gene: 13. There are 17 residues in the CDR3. Germline V CDR1 and CDR2: LNHNV, YYDKDF (reference sequence). The DNA for the CDR3 is TGTGCCACCAGCACCAAACCACCCGGACAGGCTACCGGGGAGCTGTTTTTT. Its protein is CATSTKPPGQATGELFF.

The chain links TRBV4-1 to TRBJ1-1; 7 bases match TRBD1. The CDR3 length is 14 residues. Germline V gene data show CDR1 as MGHRA and CDR2 as YSYEKL. Trimming removed 6 bases from V and 0 bases from J; junction bases left unmatched: 4. The CDR3 protein is CASRPTGVNTEAFF. The DNA for the CDR3 is TGCGCCAGCAGACCAACAGGGGTGAACACTGAAGCTTTCTTT.

The chain has TRBV5-6 and TRBJ2-1; D unclear. CDR1 SGHDT and CDR2 YYEEEE come from the germline V gene. The CDR3 consists of 13 residues. V was shortened by 0 bases and J by 5 bases, with 6 bases between the two germline ends. The CDR3 protein is CASSLGTNNEQFF. The CDR3 coding sequence is TGTGCCAGCAGCTTGGGGACGAACAATGAGCAGTTCTTC.

The genes are TRBV7-2 and TRBJ2-5; 11 bases align to TRBD1. CDR3 size: 14 residues. Germline trimming cut 5 bases from V and 5 bases from J; bases unmatched to any gene: 4. Germline lookup yields CDR1 SGHTA and CDR2 FQGNSA. CDR3 region: CASSRTGGLETQYF. In DNA form, the CDR3 reads TGTGCCAGCAGCCGGACAGGGGGCTTGGAGACCCAGTACTTC.

This clone was observed a few times. This chain joins TRBV30 and TRBJ2-3, with 9 bases that match TRBD1. The CDR3 runs 16 residues. Germline V lookup: CDR1 GTSNPN, CDR2 SVGIG (reference sequence). V gave up 2 bases and J gave up 4 bases; unmatched junction bases: 10. CDR3 nucleotides: TGTGCCTGGAGTCGACCTACAGGGGGCGAAGCAGATACGCAGTATTTT. It is translated as CAWSRPTGGEADTQYF.

J is TRBJ2-2 and V is TRBV29-1, with D unresolved. The germline V and J ends were trimmed by 7 bases and 6 bases, with 12 bases remaining between them. The CDR3 has 12 residues. Germline CDR1 and CDR2: SQVTM and ANQGSEA. The CDR3 sequence is CSASPYPGELFF. In nucleotides, the CDR3 is TGCAGCGCTTCCCCTTATCCCGGGGAGCTGTTTTTT.

V is TRBV5-4 and J is TRBJ2-6; D is possibly TRBD2 (6 bases). The V and J ends lost 4 bases and 0 bases respectively, with 11 bases between them. Germline CDR1 is SGHNT and CDR2 is YYREEE (reference sequence). This CDR3 has 16 residues. This CDR3 is CASSRLGGSGANVLTF. CDR3 nucleotide sequence: TGTGCCAGCAGCCGCCTGGGGGGCTCTGGGGCCAACGTCCTGACTTTC.

There are a few counts of this clone. This rearrangement joins TRBV6-5 to TRBJ2-7; 10 positions match TRBD2. Germline lookup yields CDR1 MNHEY and CDR2 SVGAGI. This CDR3 has 14 amino acids. J lost 3 bases, V lost 8 bases, and 7 bases had no gene match. The CDR3 DNA reads TGTGCCAGCCGCCGCAGACTAGCGGGCTACGAGCAGTACTTC. Residues: CASRRRLAGYEQYF.

V and J are TRBV27 and TRBJ2-7; D possibly corresponds to TRBD1 (6 bases). The CDR3 is made up of 15 amino acids. The germline V and J ends were trimmed by 4 bases and 1 base, with 14 bases remaining between them. Germline lookup yields CDR1 MNHEY and CDR2 SMNVEV (reference sequence). CDR3 in amino acids: CASSSRGTGSYEQYF. CDR3 nucleotide sequence: TGTGCCAGCAGTTCTCGGGGTACAGGGTCCTACGAGCAGTACTTC.

The chain combines TRBV9 with TRBJ1-2; 9 bases line up with TRBD1. The J segment lost 5 bases and the V segment lost 0 bases, leaving 5 bases of the junction unmatched. CDR1 is SGDLS and CDR2 is YYNGEE in the germline V gene. The CDR3 is 15 residues long. CDR3 residues: CASSVGTGVGYGYTF. The CDR3 nucleotides are TGTGCCAGCAGCGTAGGGACAGGGGTTGGGTATGGCTACACCTTC.

This clone has just a few counts. This chain connects TRBV7-2 to TRBJ2-5, with 7 nucleotides matching TRBD2. This CDR3 region has 15 residues. Trimming at V came to 0 bases and at J to 5 bases, leaving 6 bases not matched to a gene. Germline values: CDR1 SGHTA, CDR2 FQGNSA. The CDR3 region is CASSLAGGPAETQYF. The CDR3 region has the DNA TGTGCCAGCAGCTTAGCGGGAGGGCCGGCGGAGACCCAGTACTTC.

This clone appeared a single time. The V call is TRBV11-1, the J call TRBJ1-2; the D gene is possibly TRBD1 (6 bases). CDR3 length: 13 residues. The V gene's germline CDR1 is SGHAT and CDR2 FQDESV (reference sequence). The V and J ends lost 5 bases and 4 bases respectively, with 11 bases between them. CDR3 nucleotide sequence: TGTGCCAGCAGCCCGAGGGGGGCCTATGGCTACACCTTC. Its protein is CASSPRGAYGYTF.